This T cell receptor beta chain was sequenced for a study of T cell repertoires and Cas9 in healthy adults (dated by TCRdb to the late 2010s). Regarding the research as a whole: Within the CD4 and CD8 compartments, SpCas9-reactive T cells were assessed for multi-effector potency, cytotoxicity and lineage determination. The study looked at preexisting T cell immunity to the Streptococcus pyogenes Cas9 nuclease (SpCas9), which is used in CRISPR gene editing.

The CDR3 sequence holds 15 residues, the cysteine and phenylalanine included. The entry retains the CDR3 DNA only, 45 bases that are in frame from base 1. Deletion took 5 bases off V and 5 bases off J, with a span of 18 bases between the germline ends. Sequences MNHEY (CDR1) and SVGAGI (CDR2) are obtained from the germline V gene. Here is what the overall study found, with its caveats: SpCas9-reactive regulatory T cells were reported to mitigate proliferation and function of SpCas9-reactive effector T cells in vitro.

All of the donors in the study were healthy humans. As regards this clone: It lacks a known antigen. Base qualities are not recorded, but no much larger clone differs from it by a single base.

The library was obtained by the immunoSEQ multiplex PCR assay. Here the immuneACCESS table is served through TCRdb, limited to in-frame sequences with V and J called. Missing clones are a known gap in these copies; in checked studies unresolved V genes cover under half, and the rest lacks a known reason. The sample includes about 22,000 clones, with about 89% observed a single time. The ten largest clonotypes hold about 1.6% of the sample. The chain is assembled from TRBV6-5 and TRBJ1-2, with TRBD1 tentatively as D gene (6 bases match). This TCR was recovered from a human donor in good health. Sequenced sample: CD4+ effector T cells (CD127+, CD25-, CD137-, CD154-) from PBMCs; culture status not recorded. The CDR3 region reads CASSVQGTGEYGYTF. The sequenced DNA is TGTGCCAGCAGTGTTCAGGGGACTGGGGAATATGGCTACACCTTC.